This TCR beta chain was documented in a study of blood T cell repertoires in COVID-19 (dated by TCRdb to the early 2020s). Looking at the study overall: Samples covering the acute and convalescent phases of COVID-19 were provided by collaborators in the United States, Italy and Spain. The samples were drawn from two sources: the first 160 participants of the ongoing ImmuneRACE study, and fewer than 1,500 subjects contributed by 6 global collaborators. A freely available public database, intended as a resource for researchers studying the immune response to SARS-CoV-2, is where the repertoires were released. Where available, HLA class I and class II types were obtained from metadata supplied by the sample provider rather than from assay-based typing. The sample metadata nearly always contained a de-identified subject ID, COVID-19 status, age in years and sex. The prospective study material was composed of cDNA or gDNA derived from T cells, B-cell-depleted T cells, or PBMCs. Subjects who had been exposed to COVID-19, were actively infected with it, or had recovered from it provided the deeply sampled blood TCRbeta repertoires that made up the dataset.

The immunoSEQ Assay, a bias-controlled multiplex PCR, was used to amplify TCRbeta CDR3 regions from genomic DNA. In the paper's pipeline: Within the assay, amplification of reference gene primers was used to estimate how many nucleated cells each sample contained. To quantify the absolute abundance of each unique TCRbeta CDR3 rearrangement, sequence reads were collapsed and filtered. For each sample, productive Simpson clonality was calculated as the square root of Simpson's diversity index across productive rearrangements. TCRdb mirrors the immuneACCESS table, restricted to in-frame sequences. Some clones are absent from its copies; in checked studies, under half trace to an unresolved V gene, and the reason for the others is unknown. Clonal size and the V and J genes are those of that table, whereas D and trimming came from the DNA. Present in this sample are hundreds of thousands of clones, just under 90% of which were seen just once. More than 0.25% of the sample is taken by the ten largest.

Concerning this clone: Its antigen remains undetermined. The sample holds no much larger clone one base away, and base qualities are not on file.

Study-level results and caveats: Clinical and demographic metadata were provided uncurated, with the amount varying by source and participant.

Inclusive of the bounding cysteine and phenylalanine, the CDR3 is 17 residues long. The entry retains the CDR3 DNA only, 51 bases that are in frame from base 1. As encoded in the germline V gene, CDR1 is SQVTM while CDR2 is ANQGSEA. The junction shows trimming of 2 bases on V and 4 bases on J, and the gene matches do not reach 14 bases of it. Collaborating institutions collected whole blood in K2EDTA tubes following their own protocols. For TCRbeta analysis, collaborators shipped samples as frozen whole blood, isolated PBMCs, or DNA extracted from either of those sample types. The receptor's source is a woman aged 18-29 years with acute or convalescent COVID-19. What was sequenced was peripheral blood. Here the chain combines TRBV29-1 and TRBJ2-5; TRBD1 fits 9 bases in the junction. The CDR3 protein is CSVESGPKQGAVETQYF. The sequence in DNA is TGCAGCGTTGAATCTGGACCCAAACAGGGGGCGGTAGAGACCCAGTACTTC.